These 25 T cell receptor beta chains were sequenced from one sample in a study of control samples from healthy donors and cancer patients. Produced via immunoSEQ multiplex PCR; TCRdb's table is partial and in-frame only. The data hold some 150,000 clones, with 93% observed a single time. Sequences were obtained from blood. These receptors were collected from a man aged 50 to 60 in good health.

This clone was seen only once. The rearrangement uses TRBV28 and TRBJ1-1; 10 bases are a match to TRBD1. The CDR3 consists of 15 residues. V dropped 5 bases and J dropped 5; count of bases not matched to a gene: 8. CDR1 and CDR2 from the germline V gene are MDHEN and SYDVKM. The chain's CDR3 is CASSQTGGAKTEAFF. The DNA of the CDR3 is TGTGCCAGCAGTCAGACAGGGGGCGCGAAAACTGAAGCTTTCTTT.

The rearrangement uses TRBV19 and TRBJ1-3, with TRBD1 matching over 12 bases. V dropped 6 bases and J dropped 7; count of bases not matched to a gene: 7. This CDR3 has 15 residues. The germline gives CDR1 LNHDA, CDR2 SQIVND (reference sequence). CDR3 in DNA: TGTGCCAGTAGCAAGGGACAGGGGGCCGGGAACACCATATATTTT. Translation: CASSKGQGAGNTIYF.

The chain joins TRBV5-1 to TRBJ2-7, with TRBD2 identical over 7 bases. This CDR3 is built from 15 residues. With 0 bases clipped from V and 2 bases from J, the junction kept 5 bases outside the gene matches. Germline V CDR1 and CDR2: SGHRS, YFSETQ. CDR3 sequence reads: CASSLGHSGAYEQYF. CDR3 sequence (DNA): TGCGCCAGCAGCTTGGGTCACAGCGGGGCCTACGAGCAGTACTTC.

The rearrangement joins TRBV7-9 to TRBJ2-1; 10 bases agree with TRBD2. This CDR3 has 19 residues. With 3 bases clipped from V and 3 bases from J, the junction kept 14 bases outside the gene matches. CDR1 and CDR2 from the germline V gene are SEHNR and FQNEAQ (reference sequence). The CDR3 loop reads CASSFLLGLSGRDYNEQFF. The CDR3 DNA sequence: TGTGCCAGCAGCTTTCTCCTGGGATTAAGCGGGAGGGACTACAATGAGCAGTTCTTC. Supplemented by reference TRBV7-9 and TRBJ2-1, the full variable domain reads DTGVSQNPRHKITKRGQNVTFRCDPISEHNRLYWYRQTLGQGPEFLTYFQNEAQLEKSRLLSDRFSAERPKGSFSTLEIQRTEQGDSAMYLCASSFLLGLSGRDYNEQFFGPGTRLTVL.

J is TRBJ1-2 and V is TRBV4-1; D gene unclear. The CDR3 is 14 amino acids. The germline V gene encodes CDR1 MGHRA and CDR2 YSYEKL. V lost 0 bases and J lost 1, with 6 bases in between. CDR3 loop: CASSQDGLNYGYTF. CDR3 coding DNA: TGCGCCAGCAGCCAAGATGGGCTTAACTATGGCTACACCTTC.

The chain links TRBV4-2 to TRBJ2-2, with a weak D call TRBD2 (5 bases). V lost 0 bases and J 1 base, leaving 9 bases between the germline ends. CDR1 and CDR2 (germline): LGHNA, YNFKEQ. CDR3 length equals 16 residues. CDR3 protein: CASSQERGRNTGELFF. CDR3 in DNA: TGTGCCAGCAGCCAAGAGCGCGGGCGGAACACCGGGGAGCTGTTTTTT.

A single count supports this clone. CDR3 amino acids: CATSRDYAEAPYGYTF. CDR3 in DNA: TGTGCCACCAGCAGAGATTATGCGGAGGCCCCCTATGGCTACACCTTC. The chain links TRBV15 to TRBJ1-2; D gene ambiguous. Germline V CDR1 and CDR2: LNHNV, YYDKDF (reference sequence). V gave up 0 bases and J gave up 4 bases, with 15 bases separating them. The CDR3 sequence is 16 residues long.

The V gene is TRBV30, the J gene TRBJ2-7, with 10 nucleotides matching TRBD1. After removal of 2 bases from V and 7 bases from J, the junction contained 8 bases not matched to a gene. Germline-derived CDR1 and CDR2 are GTSNPN and SVGIG (reference sequence). This CDR3 is built from 14 residues. The CDR3 DNA follows: TGTGCCTGGAGTTCCCCGGACAGGGGGAAAGAGCAGTACTTC. Protein sequence: CAWSSPDRGKEQYF.

The chain carries TRBV5-1 and TRBJ2-1; 9 bases are shared with TRBD2. Losses at the gene ends were 4 bases for V and 1 base for J; bases not matched to a gene: 6. The germline gives CDR1 SGHRS, CDR2 YFSETQ. The CDR3 consists of 16 residues. The CDR3 DNA reads TGCGCCAGCAGCCATAGGACTAGCGCTTCCTACAATGAGCAGTTCTTC. Amino acids: CASSHRTSASYNEQFF.

By sample share, this clone is medium-sized. Other DNA sequences within the sample encode an identical CDR3. The rearrangement uses TRBV9 and TRBJ1-5; the D is unclear. This CDR3 has 14 amino acids. Germline values: CDR1 SGDLS, CDR2 YYNGEE. Trimming shortened V by 0 bases and J by 0 bases, and 4 bases separated the two germline ends. This CDR3 is CASSVDGSNQPQHF. The CDR3 nucleotides are TGTGCCAGCAGCGTAGACGGTAGCAATCAGCCCCAGCATTTT.

This chain links TRBV6-2 or TRBV6-3 with TRBJ2-7; the match to TRBD2 covers 7 bases. Unmatched junction bases numbered 13, after V lost 4 bases and J lost 4 bases. Germline-derived CDR1 and CDR2 are MNHEY and SVGEGT. CDR3 size: 16 residues. DNA for the CDR3: TGTGCCAGCAGTTTCACCATGAGAGCGGGAAGTTACGAGCAGTACTTC. It specifies CASSFTMRAGSYEQYF.

The gene calls are TRBV11-1 and TRBJ2-7, with 12 nucleotides matching TRBD2. The junction had 2 bases not matched to a gene; V was cut back by 2 bases and J by 3 bases. This CDR3 region has 15 residues. Germline V lookup: CDR1 SGHAT, CDR2 FQDESV (reference sequence). The CDR3 reads CASSLWTSGIYEQYF. CDR3 sequence (DNA): TGTGCCAGCAGCTTATGGACTAGCGGGATCTACGAGCAGTACTTC.

The rearrangement joins TRBV9 to TRBJ2-7; D is possibly TRBD1 (6 bases). Germline V gives CDR1 SGDLS, CDR2 YYNGEE. Trimming shortened V by 0 bases and J by 7 bases, and 17 bases separated the two germline ends. CDR3 length equals 15 residues. CDR3 sequence reads: CASSVAGHGTEEQYF. Here the CDR3 DNA reads TGTGCCAGCAGCGTAGCGGGACACGGAACGGAGGAGCAGTACTTC.

V gene TRBV7-2 combines with J gene TRBJ1-5; D unclear. The V end was cut by 2 bases, the J end by 0 bases, with 11 bases between. CDR3 length equals 16 residues. CDR1 SGHTA and CDR2 FQGNSA come from the germline V gene. The CDR3 DNA reads as TGTGCCAGCAGCTTAACGGCAGCTTATAGCAATCAGCCCCAGCATTTT. Translation: CASSLTAAYSNQPQHF. The whole variable domain, remainder taken from reference TRBV7-2 and TRBJ1-5, is GAGVSQSPSNKVTEKGKDVELRCDPISGHTALYWYRQSLGQGLEFLIYFQGNSAPDKSGLPSDRFSAERTGGSVSTLTIQRTQQEDSAVYLCASSLTAAYSNQPQHFGDGTRLSIL.

This clone is categorized as medium-sized. The rearrangement uses TRBV5-1 and TRBJ2-6; D assignment may be TRBD1 or TRBD2 (5 bases each). CDR3 length equals 15 residues. Per germline, CDR1 SGHRS and CDR2 YFSETQ. With 4 bases removed from V and 1 base from J, the gap between germline ends came to 9 bases. The CDR3 DNA follows: TGCGCCAGCAGCCCGGGGACGTCTGGGGCCAACGTCCTGACTTTC. It translates to CASSPGTSGANVLTF.

This clone was found a few times. V gene TRBV5-1 combines with J gene TRBJ2-1; D may be TRBD1 (5 bases). CDR3 length equals 14 residues. Looked up from germline, CDR1 is SGHRS and CDR2 is YFSETQ. V was clipped by 7 bases and J by 2 bases, with 13 bases between them. CDR3 sequence reads: CASQDSYTYNEQFF. The DNA of the CDR3 is TGCGCCAGCCAAGACAGTTACACCTACAATGAGCAGTTCTTC. Full variable domain (outside the CDR3, taken from reference TRBV5-1 and TRBJ2-1): KAGVTQTPRYLIKTRGQQVTLSCSPISGHRSVSWYQQTPGQGLQFLFEYFSETQRNKGNFPGRFSGRQFSNSRSEMNVSTLELGDSALYLCASQDSYTYNEQFFGPGTRLTVL.

This clone was counted a single time. The chain joins TRBV11-1 to TRBJ2-7; 7 nucleotides agree with TRBD1. The CDR3 covers 13 residues. The V and J ends lost 6 bases and 4 bases, in that order; junction bases with no gene match: 6. The germline V gene has CDR1 SGHAT and CDR2 FQDESV (reference sequence). CDR3 amino acids: CASRTGNRYEQYF. DNA for the CDR3: TGTGCCAGCAGGACAGGGAATCGGTACGAGCAGTACTTC.

This clone was recorded only once. The V call is TRBV15, the J call TRBJ2-7; D is unclear. The CDR3 runs 14 residues. The V end was cut by 0 bases, the J end by 6 bases, with 12 bases between. Germline assignment: CDR1 LNHNV and CDR2 YYDKDF (reference sequence). The CDR3, as DNA: TGTGCCACCAGCAGAGATATTGAAGCAACCGAGCAGTACTTC. It specifies CATSRDIEATEQYF.

This clone was observed a handful of times. This chain uses TRBV24-1 with TRBJ1-1, with no clear D. The V end was cut by 4 bases, the J end by 1 base, with 6 bases between. From germline, CDR1 is KGHDR and CDR2 SFDVKD. The CDR3 has 13 amino acids. The CDR3 DNA reads TGTGCCACCAGTGACTGGGAGAACACTGAAGCTTTCTTT. Translating it yields CATSDWENTEAFF.

The chain uses TRBV11-2 and TRBJ1-5; no clear D gene. The CDR3 covers 13 residues. Trimming shortened V by 1 base and J by 8 bases, and 9 bases separated the two germline ends. The germline CDR1 and CDR2 sequences are SGHAT and FQNNGV. The CDR3 reads CASSLGEREPQHF. In nucleotides, the CDR3 is TGTGCCAGCAGCTTAGGGGAAAGGGAGCCCCAGCATTTT.

The V gene is TRBV6-1, the J gene TRBJ2-1; D unresolved. Germline V gene lookup returns CDR1 MNHNS and CDR2 SASEGT. The CDR3 is 12 residues long. With 2 bases removed from V and 7 bases from J, the gap between germline ends came to 6 bases. The CDR3 coding sequence is TGTGCCAGCAGTGAAACGAGGAATGAGCAGTTCTTC. Translated, it gives CASSETRNEQFF.

This chain joins TRBV28 and TRBJ1-3, with D possibly matching TRBD1 (6 bases). The V gene's germline CDR1 is MDHEN and CDR2 SYDVKM. The V end lost 6 bases, the J end lost 1 base, and 13 bases lay between the germline ends. This CDR3 is 15 amino acids long. CDR3 in amino acids: CASSRTGFSGNTIYF. The CDR3 DNA reads as TGTGCCAGCAGCCGCACAGGGTTTTCTGGAAACACCATATATTTT.

The chain combines TRBV6-5 with TRBJ2-2; TRBD2 agrees at 8 bases. Per germline, CDR1 MNHEY and CDR2 SVGAGI. J lost 3 bases, V lost 3 bases, and 3 bases had no gene match. There are 15 residues in the CDR3. The CDR3: CASSYAGGDTGELFF. As DNA, the CDR3 is TGTGCCAGCAGTTATGCGGGAGGAGACACCGGGGAGCTGTTTTTT.

The chain recombines TRBV5-1 with TRBJ2-1; 8 nucleotides align to TRBD2. V lost 0 bases and J lost 0; bases outside the gene matches: 8. Per the germline V gene, CDR1 is SGHRS and CDR2 is YFSETQ. The CDR3 totals 18 residues. In DNA form, the CDR3 reads TGCGCCAGCAGCTTGGCGTTAGCGGGAACGAACTCCTACAATGAGCAGTTCTTC. Translation gives CASSLALAGTNSYNEQFF.

The rearrangement uses TRBV5-6 and TRBJ2-1; 7 nucleotides match TRBD1. The CDR3 runs 15 residues. The junction had 8 bases not matched to a gene; V was cut back by 4 bases and J by 4 bases. Germline V CDR1 and CDR2: SGHDT, YYEEEE. The CDR3 protein is CASSRQGVRYNEQFF. The CDR3 bases are TGTGCCAGCAGCAGACAGGGAGTGAGATACAATGAGCAGTTCTTC.